These 9 T cell receptor beta chains share one sample of origin, sequenced in a study of blood T cells in healthy people across ages. Using a J-beta primer mix together with a sample-barcoded 5' primer, a second PCR was run for about 6 to 11 cycles. MiXCR, applied by TCRdb to the 5' RACE reads, yields one record per CDR3 protein. In the table there are about 1.1 million distinct CDR3 sequences, around two fifths of which are singletons. The specimen was blood. The receptors were gathered from a man younger than 30 in good health.

This rearrangement joins TRBV19 to TRBJ1-5; D may be TRBD1 (5 bases). This CDR3 is 15 amino acids long. With 2 bases removed from V and 4 bases from J, the gap between germline ends came to 12 bases. In germline, CDR1 is LNHDA, CDR2 SQIVND (reference sequence). The CDR3 nucleotides are TGTGCCAGTAGTATATCCAGGGAGGGTAATCAGCCCCAGCATTTT. Amino acid sequence: CASSISREGNQPQHF.

The gene calls are TRBV9 and TRBJ2-5; D not resolved. There are 15 residues in the CDR3. Germline V gene sequence: CDR1 SGDLS, CDR2 YYNGEE. Trimming shortened V by 0 bases and J by 5 bases, and 14 bases separated the two germline ends. The CDR3 DNA is TGTGCCAGCAGCGTAGGCGACTCCGGAGTGGAGACCCAGTACTTC. Its translation: CASSVGDSGVETQYF.

This clonotype turned up a few times. This chain links TRBV20-1 with TRBJ2-7, with a weak D call TRBD1 (6 bases). Per the germline V gene, CDR1 is DFQATT and CDR2 is SNEGSKA (reference sequence). Trimming removed 6 bases at V and 4 bases at J, with 16 bases between. This CDR3 is 13 amino acids long. As DNA, the CDR3 is TGCAGTGCCATAGGCGCAGGGGCGTACGAGCAGTACTTC. Protein product: CSAIGAGAYEQYF.

The chain couples TRBV9 to TRBJ1-1, with D possibly TRBD1 on 6 matching bases. The CDR3 sequence is 15 residues long. V shed 0 bases and J shed 3 bases, with 12 bases lying between them. Germline CDR1 reads SGDLS; CDR2 reads YYNGEE. This CDR3 is CASSVGGRGYTEAFF. CDR3 DNA: TGTGCCAGCAGCGTAGGAGGGAGGGGGTACACTGAAGCTTTCTTT.

This chain joins TRBV20-1 and TRBJ1-5; 9 bases agree with TRBD1. Germline V gene lookup returns CDR1 DFQATT and CDR2 SNEGSKA (reference sequence). Trimming at V came to 2 bases and at J to 0 bases, leaving 14 bases not matched to a gene. The CDR3 spans 19 residues. CDR3 in DNA: TGCAGTGCTAGAACCTTTGGGACAGGGCTTGACTATAGCAATCAGCCCCAGCATTTT. This translates into CSARTFGTGLDYSNQPQHF.

In this sample, this clonotype turned up many times. The DNA of the CDR3 is TGTGCCAGCAGCTCCGGATCCACCGTCTACAATGAGCAGTTCTTC. Encoded protein: CASSSGSTVYNEQFF. The chain links TRBV11-3 to TRBJ2-1, with unresolved D. V was cut by 4 bases and J by 3 bases, with 13 bases left in between. The CDR3 has 15 residues. From germline, CDR1 is SGHNT and CDR2 YENEEA.

This clonotype came up a few times. The CDR3 is CASSVGPSSKETQYF. CDR3 coding DNA: TGTGCCAGCAGCGTCGGGCCCTCCTCCAAAGAGACCCAGTACTTC. The chain links TRBV9 to TRBJ2-5; D is unresolved. Germline V CDR1 and CDR2: SGDLS, YYNGEE. CDR3 length: 15 residues. V shed 2 bases and J shed 3 bases, with 14 bases lying between them.

This chain joins TRBV6-4 and TRBJ2-1; D possibly corresponds to TRBD2 (6 bases). Germline V lookup: CDR1 MRHNA, CDR2 SNTAGT. This CDR3 is built from 13 residues. With 2 bases removed from V and 10 bases from J, the gap between germline ends came to 12 bases. CDR3: CASSDGTGREQFF. The CDR3 region has the DNA TGTGCCAGCAGTGACGGGACTGGAAGAGAGCAGTTCTTC.

This clonotype was observed a handful of times. The V call is TRBV12-3 or TRBV12-4, the J call TRBJ2-3; TRBD1 is a possible D gene (6 bases). V gave up 6 bases and J gave up 4 bases, with 11 bases separating them. CDR3 length equals 13 residues. CDR3 loop: CASRTGPADTQYF. For the CDR3, the DNA is TGTGCCAGCAGGACAGGACCAGCAGATACGCAGTATTTT.